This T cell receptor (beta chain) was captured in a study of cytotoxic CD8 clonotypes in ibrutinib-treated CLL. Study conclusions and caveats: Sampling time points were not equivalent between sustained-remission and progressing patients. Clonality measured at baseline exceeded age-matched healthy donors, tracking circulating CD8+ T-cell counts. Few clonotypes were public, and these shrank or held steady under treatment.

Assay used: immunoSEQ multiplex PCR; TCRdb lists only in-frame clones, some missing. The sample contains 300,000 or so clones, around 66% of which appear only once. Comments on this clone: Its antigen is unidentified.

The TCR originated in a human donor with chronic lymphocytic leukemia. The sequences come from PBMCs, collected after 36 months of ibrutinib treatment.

The CDR3 nucleotides read TGTGCCAGCAGCTTTTCTGCGGTTTCGTACGAGCAGTACTTC. Residues: CASSFSAVSYEQYF. V gene TRBV5-4 combines with J gene TRBJ2-7; D uncertain. Germline loops: CDR1 SGHNT, CDR2 YYREEE (reference sequence). The CDR3 spans 14 residues. The ends were cut back, 2 bases at V and 4 bases at J, with 13 bases in the middle.